This T cell receptor (beta chain) was recorded in a study of T cells after yellow fever vaccination. TCRdb used MiXCR to reprocess the 5' RACE reads, holding one entry per CDR3 protein. The sample lists some 150,000 distinct CDR3 sequences; roughly a tenth were seen once. V was pared by 6 bases and J by 9 bases, with 12 bases between. The CDR3 runs 12 residues. This clonotype was sampled from a young man who received the YFV17D yellow fever vaccine. The V and J genes are TRBV12-3 or TRBV12-4 and TRBJ2-1, with a weak D call TRBD1 (6 bases). The material sequenced was CD8+ T cells sorted from PBMCs, taken 45 days after the yellow fever booster vaccination. CDR3 sequence: CASRRGIGEQFF. For the CDR3, the DNA is TGTGCCAGCAGGAGGGGGATAGGTGAGCAGTTCTTC.